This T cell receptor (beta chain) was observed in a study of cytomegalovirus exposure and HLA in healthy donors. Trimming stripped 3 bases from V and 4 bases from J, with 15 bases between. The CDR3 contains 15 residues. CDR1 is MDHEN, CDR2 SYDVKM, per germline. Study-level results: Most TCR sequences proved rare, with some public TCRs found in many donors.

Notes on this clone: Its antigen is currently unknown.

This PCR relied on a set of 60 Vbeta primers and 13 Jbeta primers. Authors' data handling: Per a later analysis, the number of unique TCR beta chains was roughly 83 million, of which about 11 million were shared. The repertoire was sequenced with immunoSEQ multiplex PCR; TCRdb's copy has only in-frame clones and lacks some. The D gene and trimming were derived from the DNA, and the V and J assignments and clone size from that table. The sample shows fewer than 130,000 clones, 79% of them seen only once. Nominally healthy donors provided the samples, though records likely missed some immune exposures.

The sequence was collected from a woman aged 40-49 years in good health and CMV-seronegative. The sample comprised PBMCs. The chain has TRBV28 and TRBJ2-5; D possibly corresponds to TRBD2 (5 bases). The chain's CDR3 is CASSLPPGSGETQYF. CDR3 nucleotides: TGTGCCAGCAGTTTGCCCCCGGGGAGTGGAGAGACCCAGTACTTC.